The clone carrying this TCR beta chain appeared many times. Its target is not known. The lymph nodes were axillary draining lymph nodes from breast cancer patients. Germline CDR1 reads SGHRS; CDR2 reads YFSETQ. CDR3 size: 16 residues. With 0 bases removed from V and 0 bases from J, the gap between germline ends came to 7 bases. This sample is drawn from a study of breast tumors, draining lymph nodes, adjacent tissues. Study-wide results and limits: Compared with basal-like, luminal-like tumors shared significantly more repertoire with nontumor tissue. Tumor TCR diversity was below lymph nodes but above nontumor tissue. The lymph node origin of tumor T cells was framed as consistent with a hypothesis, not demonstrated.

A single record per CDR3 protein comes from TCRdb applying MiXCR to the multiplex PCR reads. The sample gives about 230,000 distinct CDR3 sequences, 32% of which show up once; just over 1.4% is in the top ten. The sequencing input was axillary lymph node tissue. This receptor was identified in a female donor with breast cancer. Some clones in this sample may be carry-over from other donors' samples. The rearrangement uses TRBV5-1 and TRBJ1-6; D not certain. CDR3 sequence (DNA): TGCGCCAGCAGCTTGGGAGGGAGCTCCTATAATTCACCCCTCCACTTT. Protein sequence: CASSLGGSSYNSPLHF.